This T cell receptor (beta chain) was recovered during a study of beta chain features in type 1 diabetes. Study as a whole: Examined across all samples were just under 110,000,000 sorted cells. The study, taken as a whole, reports: TCRB CDR3s were moderately but significantly shorter in Type 1 diabetes patients in all four CD4+ subsets.

Germline V gene lookup returns CDR1 SGDLS and CDR2 YYNGEE. The CDR3 consists of 14 residues. The V gene end was trimmed by 4 bases and the J gene end by 9 bases; junction bases not matched to a gene: 8. Only a few counts were recorded for this clone. As yet, its antigen is unknown. The sequenced template was cDNA made from the entire isolated RNA. Here immunoSEQ multiplex PCR was the method, and the copy in TCRdb shows in-frame clones only, minus some. The profile shows some 330,000 clones, 10% to 15% of them singletons. Sequenced material: naive CD4+ T cells from blood. J is TRBJ2-1 and V is TRBV9, with 9 bases aligning to TRBD1. The clonotype was recovered from a woman in her late teens or twenties with type 1 diabetes. The CDR3 DNA is TGTGCCAGCAGCCGGGGACAGGGCAAAGCTGAGCAGTTCTTC. It is translated as CASSRGQGKAEQFF.